The 28 T cell receptor beta chains listed next were all sequenced from one sample in a study of blood T cell repertoires in COVID-19. Some clones are missing from TCRdb's copy, which holds only in-frame ones; the method was immunoSEQ multiplex PCR. The sample holds around 80,000 clones, 75% to 85% seen once. Sequencing used peripheral blood. All receptors come from a human donor in a cohort sampled during active COVID-19.

The genes are TRBV4-1 and TRBJ2-1; D possibly corresponds to TRBD1 (6 bases). Trimming cost V 4 bases and J 0 bases, with 22 bases left between them. From germline, CDR1 is MGHRA and CDR2 YSYEKL. CDR3 size: 19 residues. DNA for the CDR3: TGCGCCAGCAGCCCAAAAAACTTAGATCAGGGGCTCTCCTACAATGAGCAGTTCTTC. This codes for CASSPKNLDQGLSYNEQFF.

The gene calls are TRBV11-1 and TRBJ2-1; the match to TRBD2 covers 12 bases. Per germline, CDR1 SGHAT and CDR2 FQDESV (reference sequence). This CDR3 is 15 amino acids long. The trim removed 4 bases at V and 3 bases at J, leaving 1 base unmatched. CDR3 nucleotides: TGTGCCAGCAGCTGGACTAGCGGGGTCTACAATGAGCAGTTCTTC. Its protein is CASSWTSGVYNEQFF.

CDR3 sequence: CASSYSTGGRAFF. DNA for the CDR3: TGTGCCAGCAGTTACTCGACCGGGGGGCGGGCTTTCTTT. The J gene is TRBJ1-1, the V gene TRBV6-5; weak D call: TRBD1 (6 bases). The V gene lost 0 bases and the J gene lost 11 bases, with 13 bases spanning the gap. Germline loops: CDR1 MNHEY, CDR2 SVGAGI. The CDR3 contains 13 residues.

The chain couples TRBV19 to TRBJ1-5, with D possibly matching TRBD1 (5 bases). This CDR3 contains 15 residues. Germline-derived CDR1 and CDR2 are LNHDA and SQIVND (reference sequence). The V gene lost 8 bases and the J gene lost 0 bases, with 14 bases spanning the gap. The CDR3 nucleotides read TGTGCCAGTCTTGGGACTTTTTCTAGCAATCAGCCCCAGCATTTT. Its protein product is CASLGTFSSNQPQHF.

This clone was found a few times. This chain connects TRBV30 to TRBJ1-3; maybe TRBD1 (5 bases). V dropped 2 bases and J dropped 7 bases, with 18 bases sitting between them. CDR3 length equals 15 residues. Germline CDR1 reads GTSNPN; CDR2 reads SVGIG (reference sequence). The CDR3 reads CAWSRDTREGNTIYF. The DNA for the CDR3 is TGTGCCTGGAGTCGAGACACTCGGGAGGGGAACACCATATATTTT.

J is TRBJ1-2 and V is TRBV3-1 (or the pseudogene TRBV3-2); D call uncertain. This CDR3 contains 14 residues. In germline, CDR1 is LGHDT, CDR2 YNNKEL (reference sequence). Trimming shortened V by 0 bases and J by 8 bases, and 13 bases separated the two germline ends. For the CDR3, the DNA is TGTGCCAGCAGCCAAGAGGAGGGTACGTACGGCTACACCTTC. Its translation is CASSQEEGTYGYTF.

The gene calls are TRBV18 and TRBJ1-2; D unclear. V was pared by 1 base and J by 4 bases, with 19 bases between. Germline lookup yields CDR1 KGHSH and CDR2 LQKENI. The CDR3 extends over 17 amino acids. CDR3 in amino acids: CASSPRVSGSGAYGYTF. The CDR3 coding sequence is TGTGCCAGCTCACCACGGGTCTCCGGGTCTGGCGCCTATGGCTACACCTTC.

This clone was seen just once. The rearrangement uses TRBV4-1 and TRBJ1-4, with 9 bases identical to TRBD1. Germline trimming cut 1 base from V and 4 bases from J; bases unmatched to any gene: 7. The CDR3 runs to 17 residues. Looked up from germline, CDR1 is MGHRA and CDR2 is YSYEKL. The chain's CDR3 is CASSQGGGTGFNEKLFF. CDR3 coding DNA: TGCGCCAGCAGCCAAGGTGGGGGGACAGGGTTTAATGAAAAACTGTTTTTT.

The chain links TRBV5-1 to TRBJ2-1, with a weak D call TRBD1 (6 bases). The germline V gene has CDR1 SGHRS and CDR2 YFSETQ. CDR3 length equals 15 residues. Trimming cost V 0 bases and J 6 bases, with 13 bases left between them. DNA of the CDR3: TGCGCCAGCAGCTTGGCCAGGGGTTTCCCCAATGAGCAGTTCTTC. Encoded protein: CASSLARGFPNEQFF.

The rearrangement links TRBV5-1 to TRBJ1-1, with 7 bases lining up with TRBD1. The V gene end was trimmed by 5 bases and the J gene end by 1 base; junction bases not matched to a gene: 8. CDR3 length equals 15 residues. Per germline, CDR1 SGHRS and CDR2 YFSETQ. This CDR3 is CASSMDRPGNTEAFF. Written as DNA, the CDR3 is TGCGCCAGCAGTATGGACAGGCCCGGGAACACTGAAGCTTTCTTT.

V gene TRBV7-6 combines with J gene TRBJ1-5; tentative D call: TRBD1 (5 bases). Looked up from germline, CDR1 is SGHVS and CDR2 is FNYEAQ. The germline V and J ends were trimmed by 1 base and 0 bases, with 13 bases remaining between them. This CDR3 spans 17 amino acids. CDR3 in amino acids: CASSLGRGWDSNQPQHF. CDR3 DNA: TGTGCCAGCAGCTTAGGGAGGGGTTGGGATAGCAATCAGCCCCAGCATTTT.

The genes are TRBV3-1 (or the pseudogene TRBV3-2) and TRBJ1-6, with D maybe TRBD1 (5 bases). The CDR3 covers 16 residues. Germline V gene data show CDR1 as LGHDT and CDR2 as YNNKEL (reference sequence). Trimming removed 1 base at V and 0 bases at J, with 7 bases between. This chain's CDR3 is CASSQGQSSYNSPLHF. The CDR3 region has the DNA TGTGCCAGCAGCCAAGGACAGAGCTCCTATAATTCACCCCTCCACTTT.

In its sample, this clone was seen once. This chain uses TRBV28 with TRBJ2-7; TRBD1 might be the D (6 bases). The CDR3 is made up of 13 amino acids. Trimming took off 6 bases at V and 4 bases at J, with 13 bases between the two ends. CDR1 is MDHEN, CDR2 SYDVKM, per germline. The CDR3 region has the DNA TGTGCCAGCAGCTGGACAGTTAATTACGAGCAGTACTTC. Residues: CASSWTVNYEQYF.

The CDR3 region has the DNA TGTGCCAGCAGTTTCAAGGGGAATCAGCCCCAGCATTTT. Its protein is CASSFKGNQPQHF. This chain uses TRBV12-3 or TRBV12-4 with TRBJ1-5, with D perhaps TRBD1 (5 bases). With 3 bases removed from V and 4 bases from J, the gap between germline ends came to 7 bases. CDR3 length: 13 residues.

V gene TRBV30 combines with J gene TRBJ1-1, with TRBD1 as a possible D gene (5 bases). There are 13 residues in the CDR3. CDR1 is GTSNPN and CDR2 is SVGIG in the germline V gene (reference sequence). The V end was cut by 7 bases, the J end by 3 bases, with 15 bases between. This chain's CDR3 is CAFGEGFDTEAFF. Here the CDR3 DNA reads TGTGCCTTTGGGGAGGGGTTCGACACTGAAGCTTTCTTT. The variable domain in full, with the rest retrieved from reference TRBV30 and TRBJ1-1, is SQTIHQWPATLVQPVGSPLSLECTVEGTSNPNLYWYRQAAGRGLQLLFYSVGIGQISSEVPQNLSASRPQDRQFILSSKKLLLSDSGFYLCAFGEGFDTEAFFGQGTRLTVV.

This clone occurred a few times. The same CDR3 is also encoded by other DNA sequences in this sample. The genes are TRBV18 and TRBJ1-5; D gene unclear. Germline values: CDR1 KGHSH, CDR2 LQKENI. V was shortened by 3 bases and J by 3 bases, with 6 bases between the two germline ends. The length of the CDR3 is 13 residues. The DNA for the CDR3 is TGTGCCAGCTCACCTGACACCAATCAGCCCCAGCATTTT. Translation gives CASSPDTNQPQHF.

CDR3 in DNA: TGCGCCAGCAGCCCCGGGGACAGGGCCGAGCAGTACTTC. This sequence encodes CASSPGDRAEQYF. The chain has TRBV5-1 and TRBJ2-7; 9 bases fit TRBD1. This CDR3 spans 13 amino acids. J gave up 6 bases and V 4 bases, and 5 bases lay outside the gene matches. Germline V gene data show CDR1 as SGHRS and CDR2 as YFSETQ.

This chain connects TRBV24-1 to TRBJ2-1; 13 nucleotides match TRBD2. Trimming took 4 bases from V and 6 from J; bases not matched to a gene: 5. CDR1 KGHDR and CDR2 SFDVKD come from the germline V gene. The CDR3 sequence is 16 residues long. The CDR3 is CATSDAGLAGSNEQFF. The CDR3 nucleotides are TGTGCCACCAGTGACGCGGGACTAGCGGGGTCCAATGAGCAGTTCTTC.

This chain uses TRBV5-3 with TRBJ2-7, with TRBD1 matching 9 bases. TRBV5-3 is recorded as an ORF, its role being uncertain. The CDR3 length is 14 residues. V lost 5 bases, J lost 4 bases, and 7 bases stayed unmatched. CDR3 sequence reads: CARSQDRGRYEQYF. In DNA, the CDR3 is TGTGCCAGAAGTCAGGACAGGGGAAGATACGAGCAGTACTTC.

The chain carries TRBV7-8 and TRBJ2-5; maybe TRBD2 (5 bases). CDR1 is SGHVS, CDR2 FQNEAQ, per germline. Trimming removed 3 bases at V and 2 bases at J, with 10 bases between. The CDR3 is 14 amino acids. CDR3 bases: TGTGCCAGCAGCTTTAATCGGGGTCAAGAGACCCAGTACTTC. This encodes CASSFNRGQETQYF.

The chain combines TRBV7-3 with TRBJ2-3; tentative D call: TRBD2 (6 bases). The CDR3 covers 15 residues. Germline V gene lookup returns CDR1 SGHTA and CDR2 FQGTGA. Trimming removed 6 bases at V and 2 bases at J, with 15 bases between. The CDR3 bases are TGTGCCAGCAGTTCTTGGGACTTAAACACAGATACGCAGTATTTT. This codes for CASSSWDLNTDTQYF.

This clone was recorded a few times. The rearrangement links TRBV4-1 to TRBJ2-7; D perhaps matches TRBD1 (6 bases). The CDR3 sequence is 15 residues long. In germline, CDR1 is MGHRA, CDR2 YSYEKL. Deletions cut 2 bases from V and 3 bases from J, with 14 bases between. The CDR3 reads CASSQRVQGNYEQYF. Here the CDR3 DNA reads TGCGCCAGCAGCCAAAGAGTACAGGGAAACTACGAGCAGTACTTC.

The chain links TRBV27 to TRBJ2-5, with 14 bases identical to TRBD2. After removal of 5 bases from V and 5 bases from J, the junction contained 16 bases not matched to a gene. Germline CDR1 is MNHEY and CDR2 is SMNVEV (reference sequence). The CDR3 extends over 19 amino acids. The CDR3 bases are TGTGCCAGCAGTCCCTGGACTAGCGGGGGGACTACCTCAGACGAGACCCAGTACTTC. Residues: CASSPWTSGGTTSDETQYF.

The chain links TRBV12-5 to TRBJ2-7; 8 bases map to TRBD1. CDR1 and CDR2 (germline): LGHNT, FRNRAP. With 5 bases clipped from V and 6 bases from J, the junction kept 9 bases outside the gene matches. This CDR3 region has 14 residues. The CDR3 DNA is TGTGCTAGTGGTCCTGGACAGGGCCCCGGCGAGCAGTACTTC. Its translation: CASGPGQGPGEQYF.

The V gene is TRBV6-5, the J gene TRBJ2-3; a weak D match, TRBD2 (6 bases). Germline V gives CDR1 MNHEY, CDR2 SVGAGI. V was pared by 4 bases and J by 0 bases, with 8 bases between. The CDR3 spans 14 residues. The CDR3 DNA is TGTGCCAGCAGTTGGGACTCGAGCACAGATACGCAGTATTTT. Its protein product is CASSWDSSTDTQYF.

This clone was detected once. The rearrangement joins TRBV3-1 (or the pseudogene TRBV3-2) to TRBJ2-4; a possible D gene is TRBD2 (7 bases). CDR1 is LGHDT, CDR2 YNNKEL, per germline (reference sequence). This CDR3 is 12 amino acids long. The V end lost 5 bases, the J end lost 8 bases, and 10 bases lay between the germline ends. CDR3 sequence (DNA): TGTGCCAGCAGCGAGGGGGGGGACATTCAGTACTTC. This gives the protein CASSEGGDIQYF.

The chain employs TRBV3-1 (or the pseudogene TRBV3-2) and TRBJ2-3, with TRBD1 matching over 8 bases. Germline V CDR1 and CDR2: LGHDT, YNNKEL (reference sequence). The length of the CDR3 is 17 residues. V shed 4 bases and J 2 bases; nucleotides not matched to a gene: 11. As DNA, the CDR3 is TGTGCCAGCAGCCGAAGGATTGGACAGGGTTACACAGATACGCAGTATTTT. It specifies CASSRRIGQGYTDTQYF.

This clone came up once. The chain links TRBV4-1 to TRBJ1-2; D possibly corresponds to TRBD1 (6 bases). V lost 1 base and J 5 bases, leaving 11 bases between the germline ends. This CDR3 has 14 amino acids. CDR1 and CDR2 from the germline V gene are MGHRA and YSYEKL. The CDR3 reads CASSQVGTPYGYTF. Here the CDR3 DNA reads TGCGCCAGCAGCCAAGTTGGGACACCGTATGGCTACACCTTC.